In its sample, the clone carrying this T cell receptor (delta chain) was seen a few times. Its antigen remains unknown. This likely traces to a read error, being one base from a far larger clone. At the DNA level, this CDR3 is encoded by other sequences in the same sample as well. TCRdb applied CATT to the multiplex PCR reads for clone calling. The sample contains under 50,000 delta-chain clones, roughly 1.6% of which appear only once. The sample is drawn from a study of γδ T cells in repeated Plasmodium falciparum infection. Study overall: Samples were taken at baseline, before some infections, and 21 days after each.

The study's findings and limits: One small rural Malian village, predominantly a single ethnic group, supplied the cohort.

Sequenced material: gamma-delta T cells from blood. The clonotype originates from a pool of human donors (malaria-infected and uninfected, not separated).

CDR3 sequence: CALGDSHRSGYVYTDKLIF. In DNA, the CDR3 is TGTGCTCTTGGGGACTCCCATCGAAGTGGATATGTATACACCGATAAACTCATCTTT. The chain uses TRDV1 and TRDJ1, with a tentative D call TRDD3 (5 bases). No J gene is reported in TCRdb; it was inferred here by comparing the DNA with germline. Looked up from germline, CDR1 is TSWWSYY and CDR2 is QGS. There are 19 residues in the CDR3. Trimming shortened V by 3 bases and J by 0 bases, and 23 bases separated the two germline ends.